A selection of T cell receptor beta chains follows, all from one sample in a study of CD8 T cells in ankylosing spondylitis. From the 5' RACE reads, TCRdb called clonotypes with MiXCR, one entry per CDR3 protein. This sample has about 750,000 distinct CDR3 sequences, with roughly 20% found just once. Sequencing was done on a sample of blood, either unsorted or a sorted T cell fraction (not recorded which). The origin of the receptors is a male donor with ankylosing spondylitis. The CDR3 runs from the conserved cysteine through the conserved F or W. A D gene is named only where the DNA matches it firmly. Size tells how often a clone was seen (once, few, many) or the class of an expanded clone, and some rows leave it out.

>TRBV7-8|TRBJ1-6|TRBD1|few
CASSPPDRGSYNSPLHF
TGTGCCAGCAGCCCACCGGACAGGGGGTCGTATAATTCACCCCTCCACTTT
>TRBV11-2|TRBJ2-2|TRBD1|few
CASSYRQGPNTGELFF
TGTGCCAGCAGCTACCGACAGGGACCGAACACCGGGGAGCTGTTTTTT
>TRBV3-1|TRBJ1-2|NA|NA
CASSQAPTYGYTF
TGTGCCAGCAGCCAAGCTCCAACCTATGGCTACACCTTC
>TRBV7-9|TRBJ1-1|NA|NA
CASSLVMAGGTEAFF
TGTGCCAGCAGCTTAGTAATGGCGGGGGGCACTGAAGCTTTCTTT
>TRBV9|TRBJ2-7|TRBD2|few
CASSPHLAGGFSYEQYF
TGTGCCAGCAGCCCCCACCTAGCGGGAGGCTTCTCCTACGAGCAGTACTTC
>TRBV28|TRBJ2-7|TRBD2|few
CASSNQTSGSLWDEQYF
TGTGCCAGCAGTAACCAGACTAGCGGGAGTCTTTGGGACGAGCAGTACTTC
>TRBV4-1|TRBJ2-3|TRBD2|NA
CASSQDPWRGGWDTQYF
TGCGCCAGCAGCCAAGATCCCTGGCGGGGGGGCTGGGATACGCAGTATTTT
>TRBV27|TRBJ2-7|NA|NA
CASRRGGSFDYEQYF
TGTGCCAGCAGGCGTGGGGGTAGCTTCGACTACGAGCAGTACTTC
>TRBV6-4|TRBJ2-1|TRBD2|few
CASSVGASGSKNEQFF
TGTGCCAGCAGTGTCGGGGCTAGCGGGAGTAAGAATGAGCAGTTCTTC
>TRBV2|TRBJ2-7|NA|NA
CASTGPGTTYEQYF
TGTGCCAGCACCGGCCCCGGGACAACCTACGAGCAGTACTTC
>TRBV12-3/TRBV12-4|TRBJ1-6|NA|many
CASSLEIGSPLHF
TGTGCCAGCAGTTTAGAGATCGGTTCACCCCTCCACTTT
>TRBV18|TRBJ2-1|NA|few
CASSPLKGETNNEQFF
TGTGCCAGCTCACCCCTCAAAGGGGAGACCAACAATGAGCAGTTCTTC
>TRBV5-1|TRBJ2-7|TRBD1|NA
CASSPGQDRSYEQYF
TGCGCCAGCAGCCCGGGACAGGACCGGTCCTACGAGCAGTACTTC
>TRBV5-5|TRBJ1-1|NA|few
CASSLFSENTEAFF
TGTGCCAGCAGCTTGTTCTCGGAGAACACTGAAGCTTTCTTT
>TRBV28|TRBJ2-7|TRBD1|NA
CARQGQNDYEQYF
TGTGCCAGACAGGGACAGAACGACTACGAGCAGTACTTC
>TRBV9|TRBJ2-3|TRBD1|few
CASSEQGATSTDTQYF
TGTGCCAGCAGCGAACAGGGGGCCACTAGCACAGATACGCAGTATTTT
>TRBV7-6|TRBJ1-3|NA|many
CASSLSAGNTIYF
TGTGCCAGCAGCCTTAGCGCCGGAAACACCATATATTTT
>TRBV20-1|TRBJ2-3|NA|few
CSARVAGLPDTQYF
TGCAGTGCTAGAGTGGCGGGGTTACCAGATACGCAGTATTTT
>TRBV4-1|TRBJ2-2|NA|NA
CASSPQGPGELFF
TGCGCCAGCAGTCCTCAGGGCCCCGGGGAGCTGTTTTTT
>TRBV29-1|TRBJ1-2|NA|NA
CSVESEGLYGYTF
TGCAGCGTTGAAAGCGAGGGCCTCTATGGCTACACCTTC
>TRBV7-3|TRBJ2-5|NA|few
CASSLTREQETQYF
TGTGCCAGCAGCCTCACTAGGGAACAAGAGACCCAGTACTTC
>TRBV6-5|TRBJ2-7|TRBD1|NA
CASSYSGQVPSYEQYF
TGTGCCAGCAGTTACTCTGGACAGGTGCCCTCCTACGAGCAGTACTTC